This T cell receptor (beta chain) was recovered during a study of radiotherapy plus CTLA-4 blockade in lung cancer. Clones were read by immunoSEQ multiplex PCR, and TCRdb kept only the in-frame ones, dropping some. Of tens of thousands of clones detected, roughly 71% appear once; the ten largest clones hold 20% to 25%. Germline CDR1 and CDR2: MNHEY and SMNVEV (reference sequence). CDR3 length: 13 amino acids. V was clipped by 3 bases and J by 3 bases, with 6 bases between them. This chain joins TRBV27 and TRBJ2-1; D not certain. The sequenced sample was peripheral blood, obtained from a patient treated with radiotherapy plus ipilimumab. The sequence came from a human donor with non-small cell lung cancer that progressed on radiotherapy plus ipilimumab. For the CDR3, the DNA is TGTGCCAGCAGTTTCCGTGACTACAATGAGCAGTTCTTC. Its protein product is CASSFRDYNEQFF.